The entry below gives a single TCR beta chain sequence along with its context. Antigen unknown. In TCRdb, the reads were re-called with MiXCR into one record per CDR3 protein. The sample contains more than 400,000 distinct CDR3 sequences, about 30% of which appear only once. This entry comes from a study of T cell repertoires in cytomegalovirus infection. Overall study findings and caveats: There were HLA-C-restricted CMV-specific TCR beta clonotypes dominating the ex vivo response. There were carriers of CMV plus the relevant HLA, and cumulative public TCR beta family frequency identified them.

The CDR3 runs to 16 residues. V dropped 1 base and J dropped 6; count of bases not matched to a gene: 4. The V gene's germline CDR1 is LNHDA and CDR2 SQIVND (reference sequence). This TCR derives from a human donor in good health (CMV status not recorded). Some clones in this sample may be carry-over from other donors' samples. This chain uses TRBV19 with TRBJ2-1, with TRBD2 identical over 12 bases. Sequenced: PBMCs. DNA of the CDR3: TGTGCCAGTAGTATAGGTCCTAGCGGGAGGGTCAATGAGCAGTTCTTC. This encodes CASSIGPSGRVNEQFF.